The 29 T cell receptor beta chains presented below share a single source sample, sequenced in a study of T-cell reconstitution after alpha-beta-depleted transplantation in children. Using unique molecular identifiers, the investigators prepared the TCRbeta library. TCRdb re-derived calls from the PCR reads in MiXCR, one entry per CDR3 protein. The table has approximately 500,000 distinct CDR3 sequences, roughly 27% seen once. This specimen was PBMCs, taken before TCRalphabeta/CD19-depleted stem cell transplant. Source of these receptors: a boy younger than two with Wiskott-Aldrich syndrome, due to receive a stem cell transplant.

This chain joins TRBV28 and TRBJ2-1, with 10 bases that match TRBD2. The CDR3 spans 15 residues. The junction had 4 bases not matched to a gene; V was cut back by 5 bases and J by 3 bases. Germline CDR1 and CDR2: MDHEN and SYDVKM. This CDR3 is CASSPPSGSYNEQFF. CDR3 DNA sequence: TGTGCCAGCAGTCCTCCTAGCGGGAGCTACAATGAGCAGTTCTTC.

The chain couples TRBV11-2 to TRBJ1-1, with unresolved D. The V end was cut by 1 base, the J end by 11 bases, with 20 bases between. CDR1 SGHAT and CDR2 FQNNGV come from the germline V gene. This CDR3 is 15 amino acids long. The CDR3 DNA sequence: TGTGCCAGCAGCTTAGTCGCGGCCGAGATCCCTTTGGCTTTCTTT. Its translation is CASSLVAAEIPLAFF. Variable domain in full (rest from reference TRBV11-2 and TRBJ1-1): EAGVAQSPRYKIIEKRQSVAFWCNPISGHATLYWYQQILGQGPKLLIQFQNNGVVDDSQLPKDRFSAERLKGVDSTLKIQPAKLEDSAVYLCASSLVAAEIPLAFFGQGTRLTVV.

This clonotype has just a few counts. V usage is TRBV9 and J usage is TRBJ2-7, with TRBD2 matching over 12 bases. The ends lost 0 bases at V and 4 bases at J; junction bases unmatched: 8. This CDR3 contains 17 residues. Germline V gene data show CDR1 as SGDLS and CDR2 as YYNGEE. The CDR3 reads CASSVAPSLAGGYEQYF. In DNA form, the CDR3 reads TGTGCCAGCAGCGTAGCCCCTTCACTAGCGGGAGGTTACGAGCAGTACTTC.

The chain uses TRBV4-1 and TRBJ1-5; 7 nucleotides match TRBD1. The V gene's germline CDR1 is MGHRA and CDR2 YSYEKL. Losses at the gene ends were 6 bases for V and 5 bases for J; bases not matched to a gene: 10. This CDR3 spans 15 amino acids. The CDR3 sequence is CASSLGTADYQPQHF. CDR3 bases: TGCGCCAGCAGTTTAGGGACAGCTGATTATCAGCCCCAGCATTTT.

The CDR3 bases are TGTGCCAGCAGCTCGACCCGGACAGGGGCGGTCGGCCTCACAGATACGCAGTATTTT. Residues: CASSSTRTGAVGLTDTQYF. The rearrangement links TRBV5-4 to TRBJ2-3, with 9 bases that match TRBD1. Germline assignment: CDR1 SGHNT and CDR2 YYREEE (reference sequence). The V segment lost 3 bases and the J segment 2 bases; nucleotides outside the gene matches: 16. The CDR3 is 19 residues long.

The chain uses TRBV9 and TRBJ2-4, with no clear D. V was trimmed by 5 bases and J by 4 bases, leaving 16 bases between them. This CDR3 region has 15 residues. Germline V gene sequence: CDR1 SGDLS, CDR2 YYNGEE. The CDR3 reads CASSLGTREKNIQYF. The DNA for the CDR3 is TGTGCCAGCAGTTTGGGAACTCGCGAGAAAAACATTCAGTACTTC.

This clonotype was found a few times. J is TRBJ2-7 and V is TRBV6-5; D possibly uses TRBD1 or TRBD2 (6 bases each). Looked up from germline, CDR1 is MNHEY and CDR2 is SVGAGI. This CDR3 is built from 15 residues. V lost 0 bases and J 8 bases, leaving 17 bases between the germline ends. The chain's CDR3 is CASSYSIPGAVKQYF. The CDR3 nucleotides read TGTGCCAGCAGTTACTCGATTCCGGGGGCGGTCAAGCAGTACTTC.

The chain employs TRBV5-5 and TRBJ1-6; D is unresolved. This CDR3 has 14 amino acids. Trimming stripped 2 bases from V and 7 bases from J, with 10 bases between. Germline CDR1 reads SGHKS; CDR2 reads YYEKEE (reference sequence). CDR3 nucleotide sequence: TGTGCCAGCAGCTTCACCCGGAAGAATTCACCCCTCCACTTT. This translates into CASSFTRKNSPLHF.

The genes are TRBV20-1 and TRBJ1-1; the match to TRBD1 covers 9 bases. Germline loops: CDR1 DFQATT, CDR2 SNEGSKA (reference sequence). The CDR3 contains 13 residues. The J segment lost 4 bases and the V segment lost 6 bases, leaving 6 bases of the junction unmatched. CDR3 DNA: TGCAGTGCGCTACAGGGGGCTGGCACTGAAGCTTTCTTT. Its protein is CSALQGAGTEAFF.

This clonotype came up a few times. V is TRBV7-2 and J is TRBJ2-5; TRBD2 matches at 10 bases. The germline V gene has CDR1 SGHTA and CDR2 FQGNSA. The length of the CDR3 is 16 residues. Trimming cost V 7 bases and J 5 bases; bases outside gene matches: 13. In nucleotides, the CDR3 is TGTGCCAGCAACGGACCTAGCGGGAGAGCTTGGGAGACCCAGTACTTC. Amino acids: CASNGPSGRAWETQYF.

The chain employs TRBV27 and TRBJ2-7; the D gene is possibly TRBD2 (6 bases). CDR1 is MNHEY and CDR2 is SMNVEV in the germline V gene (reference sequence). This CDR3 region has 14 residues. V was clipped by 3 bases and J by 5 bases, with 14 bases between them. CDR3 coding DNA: TGTGCCAGCAGTTTGGCGTACTCTAGCGACGAGCAGTACTTC. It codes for CASSLAYSSDEQYF.

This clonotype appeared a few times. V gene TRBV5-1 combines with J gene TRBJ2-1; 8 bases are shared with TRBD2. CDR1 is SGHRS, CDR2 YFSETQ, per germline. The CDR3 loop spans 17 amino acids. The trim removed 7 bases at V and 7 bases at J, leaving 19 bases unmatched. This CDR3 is CASSHGGRAGVSNEQFF. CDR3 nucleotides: TGCGCCAGCTCCCATGGGGGCCGAGCGGGAGTATCTAATGAGCAGTTCTTC.

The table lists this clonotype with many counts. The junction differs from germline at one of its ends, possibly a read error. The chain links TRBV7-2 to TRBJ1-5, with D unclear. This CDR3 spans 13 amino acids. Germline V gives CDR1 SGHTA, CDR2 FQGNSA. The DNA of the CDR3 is TGTGCCAGCAGTTTAGTTAGCAATCAGCCCCAGCATTTT. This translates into CASSLVSNQPQHF.

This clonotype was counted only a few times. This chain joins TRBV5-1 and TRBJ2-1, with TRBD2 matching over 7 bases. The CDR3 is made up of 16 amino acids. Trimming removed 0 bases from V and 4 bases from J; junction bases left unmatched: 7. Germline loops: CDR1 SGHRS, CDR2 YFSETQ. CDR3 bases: TGCGCCAGCAGCTTGGCTGGGCGGGAGAGATACAATGAGCAGTTCTTC. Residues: CASSLAGRERYNEQFF.

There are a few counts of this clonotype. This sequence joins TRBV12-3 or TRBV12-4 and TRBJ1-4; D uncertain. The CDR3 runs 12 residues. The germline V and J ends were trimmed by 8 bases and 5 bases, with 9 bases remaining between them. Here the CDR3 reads CASGRYNEKLFF. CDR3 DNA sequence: TGTGCCAGCGGCCGGTACAATGAAAAACTGTTTTTT.

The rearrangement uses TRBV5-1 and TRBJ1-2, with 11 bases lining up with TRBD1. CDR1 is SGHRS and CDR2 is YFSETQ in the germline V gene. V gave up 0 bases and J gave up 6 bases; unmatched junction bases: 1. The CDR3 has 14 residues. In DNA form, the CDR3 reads TGCGCCAGCAGCTTGGGGGGACAGGGGGATGGCTACACCTTC. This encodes CASSLGGQGDGYTF.

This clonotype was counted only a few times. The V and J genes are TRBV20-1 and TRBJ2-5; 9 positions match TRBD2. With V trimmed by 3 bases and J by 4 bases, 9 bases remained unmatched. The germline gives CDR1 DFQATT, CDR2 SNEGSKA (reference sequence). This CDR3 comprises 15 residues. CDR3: CSARVASGNVETQYF. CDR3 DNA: TGCAGTGCTAGGGTGGCTAGCGGGAACGTAGAGACCCAGTACTTC.

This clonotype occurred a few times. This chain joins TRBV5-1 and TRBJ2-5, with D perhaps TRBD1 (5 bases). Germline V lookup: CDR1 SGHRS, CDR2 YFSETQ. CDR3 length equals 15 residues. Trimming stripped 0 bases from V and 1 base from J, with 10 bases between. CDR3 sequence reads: CASSLDNRPQETQYF. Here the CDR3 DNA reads TGCGCCAGCAGCTTGGATAACAGGCCCCAAGAGACCCAGTACTTC.

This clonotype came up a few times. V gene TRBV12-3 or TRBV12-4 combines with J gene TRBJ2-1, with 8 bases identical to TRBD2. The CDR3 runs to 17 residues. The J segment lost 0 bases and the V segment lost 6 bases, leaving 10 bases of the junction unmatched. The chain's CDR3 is CASSLAGGGGSYNEQFF. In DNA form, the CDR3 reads TGTGCCAGCAGCCTCGCCGGGGGGGGCGGCTCCTACAATGAGCAGTTCTTC.

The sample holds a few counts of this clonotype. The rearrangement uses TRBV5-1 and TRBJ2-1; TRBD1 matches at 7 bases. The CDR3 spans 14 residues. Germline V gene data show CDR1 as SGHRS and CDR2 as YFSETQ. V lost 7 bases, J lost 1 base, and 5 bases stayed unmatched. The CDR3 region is CASETGDSYNEQFF. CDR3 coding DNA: TGCGCCAGCGAAACAGGGGATTCCTACAATGAGCAGTTCTTC.

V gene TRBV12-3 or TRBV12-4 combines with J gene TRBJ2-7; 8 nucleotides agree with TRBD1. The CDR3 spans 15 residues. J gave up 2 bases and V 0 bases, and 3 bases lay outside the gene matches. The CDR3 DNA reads TGTGCCAGCAGTTTAGCCCCACAGGGGGCCTACGAGCAGTACTTC. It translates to CASSLAPQGAYEQYF.

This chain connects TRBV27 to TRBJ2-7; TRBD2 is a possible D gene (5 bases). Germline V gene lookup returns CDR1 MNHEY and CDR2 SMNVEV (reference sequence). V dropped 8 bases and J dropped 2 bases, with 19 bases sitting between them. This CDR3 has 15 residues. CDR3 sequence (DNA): TGTGCCAGCGGCCTTAGCGACGGCCCTCCCTACGAGCAGTACTTC. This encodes CASGLSDGPPYEQYF.

CDR3 nucleotides: TGCGCCAGCAGCTTGGAGGCGGAGCAGTACTTC. Residues: CASSLEAEQYF. This sequence joins TRBV5-1 and TRBJ2-7; D uncertain. The CDR3 is 11 residues long. Trimming removed 0 bases from V and 7 bases from J, with 5 bases in between. Germline CDR1 reads SGHRS; CDR2 reads YFSETQ. Full variable domain (rest looked up from reference TRBV5-1 and TRBJ2-7): KAGVTQTPRYLIKTRGQQVTLSCSPISGHRSVSWYQQTPGQGLQFLFEYFSETQRNKGNFPGRFSGRQFSNSRSEMNVSTLELGDSALYLCASSLEAEQYFGPGTRLTVT.

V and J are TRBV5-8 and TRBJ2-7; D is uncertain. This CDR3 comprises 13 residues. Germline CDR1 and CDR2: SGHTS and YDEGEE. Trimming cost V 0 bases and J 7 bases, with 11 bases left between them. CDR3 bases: TGTGCCAGCAGCTTGGTGGCAGTGGGGGAGCAGTACTTC. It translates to CASSLVAVGEQYF.

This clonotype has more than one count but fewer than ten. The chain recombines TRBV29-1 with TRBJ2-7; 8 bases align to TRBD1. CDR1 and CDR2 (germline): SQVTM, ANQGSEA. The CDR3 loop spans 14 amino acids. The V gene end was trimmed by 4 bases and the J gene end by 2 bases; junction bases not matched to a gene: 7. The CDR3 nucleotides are TGCAGCGTTGGTTTTTGGGGACAGGCCTACGAGCAGTACTTC. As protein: CSVGFWGQAYEQYF.

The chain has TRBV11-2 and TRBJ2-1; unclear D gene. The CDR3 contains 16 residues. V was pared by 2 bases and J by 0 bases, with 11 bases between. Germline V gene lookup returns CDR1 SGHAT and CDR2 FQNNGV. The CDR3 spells CASSLYGPSSYNEQFF. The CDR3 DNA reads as TGTGCCAGCAGCTTATACGGACCCAGCTCCTACAATGAGCAGTTCTTC. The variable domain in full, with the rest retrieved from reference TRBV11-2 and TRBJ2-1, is EAGVAQSPRYKIIEKRQSVAFWCNPISGHATLYWYQQILGQGPKLLIQFQNNGVVDDSQLPKDRFSAERLKGVDSTLKIQPAKLEDSAVYLCASSLYGPSSYNEQFFGPGTRLTVL.

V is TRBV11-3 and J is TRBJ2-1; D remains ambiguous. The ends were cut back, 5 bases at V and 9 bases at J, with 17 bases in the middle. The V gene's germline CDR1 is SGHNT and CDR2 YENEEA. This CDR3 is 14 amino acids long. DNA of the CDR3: TGTGCCAGCAGCCGAACCCCGCTAGTAGGTGAGCAGTTCTTC. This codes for CASSRTPLVGEQFF.

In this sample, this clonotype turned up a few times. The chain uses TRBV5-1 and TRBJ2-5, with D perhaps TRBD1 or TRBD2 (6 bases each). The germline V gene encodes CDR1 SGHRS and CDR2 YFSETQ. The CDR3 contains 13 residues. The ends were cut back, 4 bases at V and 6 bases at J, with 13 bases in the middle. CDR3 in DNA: TGCGCCAGCAGCAACACAGGGAGGAAGACCCAGTACTTC. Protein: CASSNTGRKTQYF. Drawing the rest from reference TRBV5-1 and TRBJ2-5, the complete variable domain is KAGVTQTPRYLIKTRGQQVTLSCSPISGHRSVSWYQQTPGQGLQFLFEYFSETQRNKGNFPGRFSGRQFSNSRSEMNVSTLELGDSALYLCASSNTGRKTQYFGPGTRLLVL.

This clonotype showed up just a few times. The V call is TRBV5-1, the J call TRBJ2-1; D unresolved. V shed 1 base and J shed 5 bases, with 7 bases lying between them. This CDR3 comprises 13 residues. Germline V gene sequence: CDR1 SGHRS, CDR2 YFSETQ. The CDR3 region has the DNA TGCGCCAGCAGCTTGCGACGGGACAATGAGCAGTTCTTC. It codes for CASSLRRDNEQFF.